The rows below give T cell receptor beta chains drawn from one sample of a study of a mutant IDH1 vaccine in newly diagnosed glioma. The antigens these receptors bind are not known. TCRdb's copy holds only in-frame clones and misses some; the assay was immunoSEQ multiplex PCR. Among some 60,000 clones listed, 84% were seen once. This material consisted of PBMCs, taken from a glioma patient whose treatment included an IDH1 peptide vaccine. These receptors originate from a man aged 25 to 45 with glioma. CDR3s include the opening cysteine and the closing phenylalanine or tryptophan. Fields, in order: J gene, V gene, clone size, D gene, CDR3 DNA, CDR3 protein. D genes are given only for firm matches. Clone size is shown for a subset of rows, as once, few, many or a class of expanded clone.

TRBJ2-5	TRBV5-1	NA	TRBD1	TGCGCCAGCAGTTTCCGACAGGGGGGTGTGACCCAGTACTTC	CASSFRQGGVTQYF
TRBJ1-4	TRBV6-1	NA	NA	TGTGCCAGCAGCCCTGGGCGGTCTAATGAAAAACTGTTTTTT	CASSPGRSNEKLFF
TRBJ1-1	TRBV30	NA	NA	TGTGCCTGGAGTGTGGTGGGACCGGCAGCTTTCTTT	CAWSVVGPAAFF
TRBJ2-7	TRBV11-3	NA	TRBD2	TGTGCCAGCAGCTTAGGGTCTAGCGGCTCCTACGAGCAGTACTTC	CASSLGSSGSYEQYF
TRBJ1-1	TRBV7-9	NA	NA	TGTGCCAGCAGCTTACCTTATCAGTGGGCTTTCTTT	CASSLPYQWAFF
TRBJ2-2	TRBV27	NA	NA	TGTGCCAGCAGTAGGACAGAGAACACCGGGGAGCTGTTTTTT	CASSRTENTGELFF
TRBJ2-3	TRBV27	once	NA	TGTGCCAGCAGTAAACCCAACACAGATACGCAGTATTTT	CASSKPNTDTQYF
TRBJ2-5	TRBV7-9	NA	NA	TGTGCCAGCACCCTGGTGACGGAACAAGAGACCCAGTACTTC	CASTLVTEQETQYF
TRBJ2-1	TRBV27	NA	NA	TGTGCCAGCATGAGTCGCCTCCGTAACAATGAGCAGTTCTTC	CASMSRLRNNEQFF
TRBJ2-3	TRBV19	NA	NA	TGTGCCAGTAGTGTATCCCTACCAGGAAGCACAGATACGCAGTATTTT	CASSVSLPGSTDTQYF
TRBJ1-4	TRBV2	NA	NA	TGTGCCAGCAGTGAAGCCCCCCGGTCTGAAAAACTGTTTTTT	CASSEAPRSEKLFF
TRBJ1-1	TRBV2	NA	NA	TGTGCCAGCCGAGGGGAGACTTTTAACACTGAAGCTTTCTTT	CASRGETFNTEAFF
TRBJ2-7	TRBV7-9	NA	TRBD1	TGTGCCAGCAGCTTGAGACAGGGTTTCGCCTACGAGCAGTACTTC	CASSLRQGFAYEQYF
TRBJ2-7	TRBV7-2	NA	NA	TGTGCCAGCAGCTTCGTCCGGACTTACGAGCAGTACTTC	CASSFVRTYEQYF
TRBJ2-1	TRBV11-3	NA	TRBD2	TGTGCCAGCAGCTCCCCAACGACTAGCGGGAGGTCTTCCTACAATGAGCAGTTCTTC	CASSSPTTSGRSSYNEQFF
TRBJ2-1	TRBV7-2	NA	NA	TGTGCCAGCAGCCCAGGGACGGCGGTGAATGAGCAGTTCTTC	CASSPGTAVNEQFF
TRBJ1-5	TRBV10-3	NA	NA	TGTGCCATCAGTGACACGGCCGGAAGGGATCAGCCCCAGCATTTT	CAISDTAGRDQPQHF
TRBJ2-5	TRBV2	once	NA	TGTGCCAGCAGGAGGGATTTGACGGTGGAGACCCAGTACTTC	CASRRDLTVETQYF
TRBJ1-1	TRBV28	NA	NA	TGTGCCAGCAGTTTTGTGGGTGGGGACACTGAAGCTTTCTTT	CASSFVGGDTEAFF
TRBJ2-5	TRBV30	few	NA	TGTGCCTGGAGTCCCCACACAGCCGGCTCGGAGACCCAGTACTTC	CAWSPHTAGSETQYF
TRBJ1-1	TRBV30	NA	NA	TGTGCCTGGAGTGGGGCCTTTGAAGCTTTCTTT	CAWSGAFEAFF
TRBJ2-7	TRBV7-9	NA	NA	TGTGCCAGCAGCTTACGGCAGGGCCCCTACGAGCAGTACTTC	CASSLRQGPYEQYF